Below, 17 T cell receptor beta chains from the same sample are listed, as sequenced in a study of T cells in Graves' hyperthyroidism and ophthalmopathy. The TCR beta CDR3 regions underwent amplification using RNA transcripts as the source. HTBI primers drove first-round RT-PCR of the TCR CDR3. TCRdb reprocessed the multiplex PCR reads with MiXCR, giving one entry per CDR3 protein. The sample has some 300,000 distinct CDR3 sequences, less than 15% seen once. Sequencing used blood. These receptors came from a woman in her 30s with Graves' hyperthyroidism that later progressed to Graves' ophthalmopathy.

In this sample, this clonotype turned up many times. V gene TRBV11-2 combines with J gene TRBJ2-3; 9 positions agree with TRBD2. The CDR3 runs 15 residues. V was clipped by 4 bases and J by 4 bases; unmatched bases: 6. CDR1 is SGHAT, CDR2 FQNNGV, per germline. This CDR3 reads CASSSLAGAADTQYF. CDR3 nucleotide sequence: TGTGCCAGCAGCTCGTTAGCGGGAGCGGCAGATACGCAGTATTTT.

This clonotype was counted between two and nine times. This is likely a read error, given that the CDR3 carries no conserved phenylalanine or tryptophan at its end. CDR3: CASSSRDRGLSTEAFS. In nucleotides, the CDR3 is TGTGCCAGCAGCTCCCGGGACAGGGGCCTCAGCACTGAAGCTTTCTCT. The chain joins TRBV7-9 to TRBJ1-1; TRBD1 agrees at 10 bases. CDR3 length equals 16 residues. Per the germline V gene, CDR1 is SEHNR and CDR2 is FQNEAQ (reference sequence). The V gene end was trimmed by 4 bases and the J gene end by 4 bases; junction bases not matched to a gene: 9.

The chain is built from TRBV5-1 and TRBJ2-1; D may be TRBD1 (6 bases). With 0 bases removed from V and 4 bases from J, the gap between germline ends came to 8 bases. Looked up from germline, CDR1 is SGHRS and CDR2 is YFSETQ. The length of the CDR3 is 14 residues. CDR3: CASSLGQEYNEQFF. DNA of the CDR3: TGCGCCAGCAGCTTGGGACAGGAGTACAATGAGCAGTTCTTC.

This clonotype was found many times. The chain is built from TRBV20-1 and TRBJ2-7; 7 bases match TRBD2. J gave up 7 bases and V 6 bases, and 15 bases lay outside the gene matches. Germline CDR1 is DFQATT and CDR2 is SNEGSKA (reference sequence). The CDR3 covers 14 residues. In DNA, the CDR3 is TGCAGTGCGCCACCTAGCGGAAGGAATGAAGAGCAGTACTTC. This sequence encodes CSAPPSGRNEEQYF.

As regards this clonotype: One end of the junction varies from germline; a read error may be responsible. The rearrangement uses TRBV27 and TRBJ2-1, with 9 bases fitting TRBD2. This CDR3 spans 15 amino acids. The germline V gene has CDR1 MNHEY and CDR2 SMNVEV (reference sequence). Written as DNA, the CDR3 is TGTGCCAGCAGTCCAATCACTAGCGGGTACAGTGAGCAGTTCTTC. Amino acid sequence: CASSPITSGYSEQFF.

This clonotype was observed at least ten times. The chain carries TRBV10-3 and TRBJ2-7; 11 bases are a match to TRBD1. CDR1 is ENHRY and CDR2 is SYGVKD in the germline V gene. This CDR3 has 13 residues. With 5 bases clipped from V and 6 bases from J, the junction kept 3 bases outside the gene matches. Here the CDR3 reads CAISHGQGAEQYF. The CDR3 DNA is TGTGCCATCAGTCATGGACAGGGGGCCGAGCAGTACTTC.

Only a few counts were recorded for this clonotype. This chain uses TRBV4-3 with TRBJ2-7; 9 positions match TRBD1. The J segment lost 5 bases and the V segment lost 1 base, leaving 6 bases of the junction unmatched. The CDR3 consists of 15 residues. The germline CDR1 and CDR2 sequences are LGHNA and YSLEER. The CDR3 DNA follows: TGCGCCAGCAGCCAAGCCGGGACAGGGTTACACGAGCAGTACTTC. This codes for CASSQAGTGLHEQYF.

This clonotype was counted many times. V and J are TRBV12-3 or TRBV12-4 and TRBJ2-5; D tentatively reads TRBD1 or TRBD2 (5 bases each). This CDR3 is built from 15 residues. V dropped 6 bases and J dropped 5 bases, with 19 bases sitting between them. This CDR3 is CASSAPGPRAETQYF. DNA of the CDR3: TGTGCCAGCAGCGCCCCGGGACCGCGGGCGGAGACCCAGTACTTC.

This clonotype was observed many times. The rearrangement links TRBV2 to TRBJ1-5; D uncertain. Trimming pared 5 bases from V and 0 bases from J, leaving 8 bases between. The germline CDR1 and CDR2 sequences are SNHLY and FYNNEI. The CDR3 consists of 14 residues. CDR3 nucleotide sequence: TGTGCCAGCAGTATTGGGGTTAGCAATCAGCCCCAGCATTTT. Amino acid sequence: CASSIGVSNQPQHF. Full variable domain (missing parts from reference TRBV2 and TRBJ1-5): EPEVTQTPSHQVTQMGQEVILRCVPISNHLYFYWYRQILGQKVEFLVSFYNNEISEKSEIFDDQFSVERPDGSNFTLKIRSTKLEDSAMYFCASSIGVSNQPQHFGDGTRLSIL.

Many counts were recorded for this clonotype. The genes are TRBV20-1 and TRBJ1-5, with a tentative D call TRBD1 (5 bases). The V gene lost 4 bases and the J gene lost 3 bases, with 16 bases spanning the gap. The length of the CDR3 is 15 residues. The germline gives CDR1 DFQATT, CDR2 SNEGSKA (reference sequence). In nucleotides, the CDR3 is TGCAGTGCTACAGCAGGGTGGGTTGTCAATCAGCCCCAGCATTTT. It codes for CSATAGWVVNQPQHF.

This clonotype occurred many times. The chain carries TRBV2 and TRBJ2-5; TRBD2 aligns across 7 bases. The CDR3 is 14 amino acids. The germline V gene encodes CDR1 SNHLY and CDR2 FYNNEI. With 6 bases clipped from V and 7 bases from J, the junction kept 11 bases outside the gene matches. In nucleotides, the CDR3 is TGTGCCAGCAGCGCCGGGAGGCCGGCCAGGACCCAGTACTTC. Its translation is CASSAGRPARTQYF.

This clonotype has at least ten counts. J is TRBJ2-5 and V is TRBV28; a possible D gene is TRBD2 (5 bases). The germline V gene encodes CDR1 MDHEN and CDR2 SYDVKM. This CDR3 is 14 amino acids long. Trimming pared 6 bases from V and 7 bases from J, leaving 18 bases between. The CDR3 coding sequence is TGTGCCAGCAGCCCTACTAGGCAATTGGGGACCCAGTACTTC. Amino acids: CASSPTRQLGTQYF.

At least ten counts were recorded for this clonotype. The chain has TRBV4-3 and TRBJ2-3; either TRBD1 or TRBD2 may supply D (5 bases each). There are 16 residues in the CDR3. With 0 bases removed from V and 5 bases from J, the gap between germline ends came to 15 bases. In germline, CDR1 is LGHNA, CDR2 YSLEER. In DNA, the CDR3 is TGCGCCAGCAGCCAAGATGGGGGTCGCCGTGGAGATACGCAGTATTTT. Translation gives CASSQDGGRRGDTQYF.

This clonotype was counted ten times or more. The chain carries TRBV12-3 or TRBV12-4 and TRBJ2-7; D unclear. V was trimmed by 5 bases and J by 1 base, leaving 9 bases between them. The length of the CDR3 is 13 residues. CDR3 nucleotides: TGTGCCAGCAGTCTCAGGCTTTCCTACGAGCAGTACTTC. Protein: CASSLRLSYEQYF.

The table lists this clonotype with a few counts. The chain couples TRBV4-2 to TRBJ2-5; 8 nucleotides line up with TRBD1. Looked up from germline, CDR1 is LGHNA and CDR2 is YNFKEQ. The V gene end was trimmed by 3 bases and the J gene end by 5 bases; junction bases not matched to a gene: 5. CDR3 size: 14 residues. CDR3 DNA sequence: TGTGCCAGCAGCCAGACAGGGGCGGAGGAGACCCAGTACTTC. Translating it yields CASSQTGAEETQYF.

This clonotype was observed at least ten times. The chain links TRBV6-5 to TRBJ2-2; perhaps TRBD2 as D (6 bases). V lost 0 bases and J 1 base, leaving 12 bases between the germline ends. Germline CDR1 and CDR2: MNHEY and SVGAGI. This CDR3 has 17 residues. The CDR3 spells CASSYSAAGWNTGELFF. The CDR3 DNA sequence: TGTGCCAGCAGTTACTCAGCTGCGGGATGGAACACCGGGGAGCTGTTTTTT.

At least ten counts were recorded for this clonotype. The chain combines TRBV12-3 or TRBV12-4 with TRBJ2-7; 9 nucleotides align to TRBD1. The CDR3 runs to 14 residues. Losses at the gene ends were 7 bases for V and 4 bases for J; bases not matched to a gene: 8. CDR3 amino acids: CASTSPGQGYEQYF. CDR3 sequence (DNA): TGTGCCAGCACCTCCCCGGGACAGGGATACGAGCAGTACTTC.